This passage covers 2 T cell receptor beta chains from one sample sequenced in a study of radiotherapy plus CTLA-4 blockade in lung cancer. Sequencing used immunoSEQ multiplex PCR; TCRdb keeps in-frame clones, though not all of them. This table has tens of thousands of clones, about 72% appearing once. The specimen comprised peripheral blood, sampled from a patient treated with radiotherapy plus ipilimumab. These receptors were collected from a human donor with non-small cell lung cancer who had a complete response to radiotherapy plus ipilimumab.

The CDR3 nucleotides are TGTGCCAGCAGCGTGGGACAGGGCACAGATACGCAGTATTTT. Its protein product is CASSVGQGTDTQYF. The rearrangement uses TRBV5-4 and TRBJ2-3, with 8 bases identical to TRBD1. This CDR3 comprises 14 residues. After removal of 4 bases from V and 1 base from J, the junction contained 2 bases not matched to a gene. Looked up from germline, CDR1 is SGHNT and CDR2 is YYREEE (reference sequence).

This clone was detected only a few times. The V gene is TRBV7-2, the J gene TRBJ2-7; TRBD1 matches at 7 bases. From germline, CDR1 is SGHTA and CDR2 FQGNSA. After removal of 4 bases from V and 2 bases from J, the junction contained 5 bases not matched to a gene. The CDR3 totals 14 residues. CDR3 bases: TGTGCCAGCAGCTACCGGGACAGACCCTACGAGCAGTACTTC. Translation: CASSYRDRPYEQYF.